The rows below give T cell receptor beta chains drawn from one sample of a study of T cell responses to AZD1222 COVID-19 vaccine. Sequencing was performed with immunoSEQ multiplex PCR; in TCRdb, only in-frame clones are kept and a portion is missing. The profile shows under 150,000 clones, 85% to 95% of them singletons. This specimen consisted of peripheral blood, obtained 28 days after the second AZD1222 dose. These receptors originate from an adult who received the AZD1222 COVID-19 vaccine. Both conserved end residues are part of each CDR3. The order of the fields is CDR3 DNA, CDR3 protein, D gene, J gene, clone size, V gene. The D gene is left open where the match is weak. Clone size is given for some rows only: seen once, a few or many times, or a class if the clone is expanded.

DNA: TGTGCCAGCTCGTGGGGACTAGCGGGTTCTACAGGCACAGATACGCAGTATTTT
CDR3: CASSWGLAGSTGTDTQYF
D: TRBD2
J: TRBJ2-3
size: -
V: TRBV18

DNA: TGTGCCAGCAGTCGAATCCGGGACTTGAGGCAGCCCCAGCATTTT
CDR3: CASSRIRDLRQPQHF
D: -
J: TRBJ1-5
size: -
V: TRBV27

DNA: TGTGCCAGTTCCGTGCCGGGACTAGCGGTTCAGGCCCAGTACTTC
CDR3: CASSVPGLAVQAQYF
D: TRBD2
J: TRBJ2-5
size: -
V: TRBV6-5

DNA: TGTGCCAGCGGCAGGGGGCTTGCAGATACGCAGTATTTT
CDR3: CASGRGLADTQYF
D: TRBD1
J: TRBJ2-3
size: -
V: TRBV27

DNA: TGCGCCAGCAGCCAAGTGGTAAAGGGGGCTCTTTCAGAGACCCAGTACTTC
CDR3: CASSQVVKGALSETQYF
D: TRBD1
J: TRBJ2-5
size: -
V: TRBV4-1

DNA: TGTGCCAGCAGCGTAGATGGGACAGGCTACGAGCAGTACTTC
CDR3: CASSVDGTGYEQYF
D: TRBD1
J: TRBJ2-7
size: -
V: TRBV9

DNA: TGTGCCAGTACCATGGACAGGGGAAGGAGTTCAAACACCATATATTTT
CDR3: CASTMDRGRSSNTIYF
D: TRBD1
J: TRBJ1-3
size: -
V: TRBV19

DNA: TGTGCCACCAAGACCTATAATTCACCCCTCCACTTT
CDR3: CATKTYNSPLHF
D: -
J: TRBJ1-6
size: -
V: TRBV28

DNA: TGTGCCAGCAGCCCGGGACCCAACCCCTCCTACGAGCAGTACTTC
CDR3: CASSPGPNPSYEQYF
D: -
J: TRBJ2-7
size: -
V: TRBV11-2

DNA: TGTGCCAGCAGTTTCGGTTGGCACTCTGGGGCCAACGTCCTGACTTTC
CDR3: CASSFGWHSGANVLTF
D: -
J: TRBJ2-6
size: -
V: TRBV28

DNA: TGTGCCAGCAGAACAGGGGAGGGAACTAATGAAAAACTGTTTTTT
CDR3: CASRTGEGTNEKLFF
D: TRBD1
J: TRBJ1-4
size: -
V: TRBV6-5

DNA: TGTGCCAGCAGTGACCGGACAGGGGGCGCTCCGGACACTGAAGCTTTCTTT
CDR3: CASSDRTGGAPDTEAFF
D: TRBD1
J: TRBJ1-1
size: -
V: TRBV27

DNA: TGTGCCAGCAGCTTGGTACAGCCAATCTACTATGGCTACACCTTC
CDR3: CASSLVQPIYYGYTF
D: -
J: TRBJ1-2
size: -
V: TRBV5-5

DNA: TGCGCCAGCAGCTTGGACTTAAACACCGGGGAGCTGTTTTTT
CDR3: CASSLDLNTGELFF
D: -
J: TRBJ2-2
size: once
V: TRBV5-1

DNA: TGTGCCAGCAGTTCCCCCGGCCGGAGGATCTATGGCTACACCTTC
CDR3: CASSSPGRRIYGYTF
D: -
J: TRBJ1-2
size: medium-sized
V: TRBV11-2

DNA: TGCGCCAGCAGCTTGGACCGACTAGCGGGAGGGCCCGAGACCCAGTACTTC
CDR3: CASSLDRLAGGPETQYF
D: TRBD2
J: TRBJ2-5
size: -
V: TRBV5-1

DNA: TGTGCCAGCGGCCAAACAGAGAACTATGGCTACACCTTC
CDR3: CASGQTENYGYTF
D: -
J: TRBJ1-2
size: -
V: TRBV28

DNA: TGTGCCAGCAGCTTTCAATCCAATCAGCCCCAGCATTTT
CDR3: CASSFQSNQPQHF
D: -
J: TRBJ1-5
size: -
V: TRBV7-9

DNA: TGTGCCACCAGCAGAGAAGGGGCTAGCGGAGTCTCCTACGAGCAGTACTTC
CDR3: CATSREGASGVSYEQYF
D: TRBD2
J: TRBJ2-7
size: once
V: TRBV15

DNA: TGTGCCACCAGCAGAGTTGGGTCAGATACGCAGTATTTT
CDR3: CATSRVGSDTQYF
D: -
J: TRBJ2-3
size: -
V: TRBV15

DNA: TGTGCCAGCAGTCCCCCGGGACAGGGGAGCCCCTACGAGCAGTACTTC
CDR3: CASSPPGQGSPYEQYF
D: TRBD1
J: TRBJ2-7
size: -
V: TRBV28

DNA: TGTGCCAGCGGGGAAATCGACAGGGACGCTGAGCAGTTCTTC
CDR3: CASGEIDRDAEQFF
D: TRBD1
J: TRBJ2-1
size: -
V: TRBV25-1

DNA: TGTGCCAGCAGCTTCCCGGGACAGGGTGACTACGAGCAGTACTTC
CDR3: CASSFPGQGDYEQYF
D: TRBD1
J: TRBJ2-7
size: -
V: TRBV14

DNA: TGTGCCAGTAGTCTACCGGGACACAATCAGCCCCAGCATTTT
CDR3: CASSLPGHNQPQHF
D: -
J: TRBJ1-5
size: once
V: TRBV19

DNA: TGTGCCAGCAGAGTGGGACAGAGTCAGCCCCAGCATTTT
CDR3: CASRVGQSQPQHF
D: TRBD1
J: TRBJ1-5
size: -
V: TRBV2

DNA: TGTGCCAGCCGCAGGGGGGGCGCGGCCCACGAGCAGTACTTC
CDR3: CASRRGGAAHEQYF
D: -
J: TRBJ2-7
size: -
V: TRBV19

DNA: TGTGCCAGCAGCGTAGCGGCCAAGAACACTGAAGCTTTCTTT
CDR3: CASSVAAKNTEAFF
D: -
J: TRBJ1-1
size: -
V: TRBV9

DNA: TGCAGCGCGAACAGGGAGAACGTCTATGGCTACACCTTC
CDR3: CSANRENVYGYTF
D: -
J: TRBJ1-2
size: -
V: TRBV29-1

DNA: TGTGCCAGCAGTTTATCCGACAGGATGGTCACTGAAGCTTTCTTT
CDR3: CASSLSDRMVTEAFF
D: -
J: TRBJ1-1
size: -
V: TRBV7-6

DNA: TGTGCCAGCACCTACGACGGGACAACTAATGAAAAACTGTTTTTT
CDR3: CASTYDGTTNEKLFF
D: -
J: TRBJ1-4
size: few
V: TRBV27

DNA: TGTGCCAGCGCCCAGACTACTCCGGACTACGAGCAGTACTTC
CDR3: CASAQTTPDYEQYF
D: -
J: TRBJ2-7
size: -
V: TRBV28

DNA: TGTGCCAGCAGTACTAGCGGGAGCTCCTACGAGCAGTACTTC
CDR3: CASSTSGSSYEQYF
D: TRBD2
J: TRBJ2-7
size: -
V: TRBV5-4

DNA: TGCAGCGCTCAGACTAGCGGGAGAGGAAGGAGGACCTACGAGCAGTACTTC
CDR3: CSAQTSGRGRRTYEQYF
D: TRBD2
J: TRBJ2-7
size: -
V: TRBV29-1

DNA: TGTGCCAGTCTCGCCCCGGGGCTGGAGTCCGGGGAGCTGTTTTTT
CDR3: CASLAPGLESGELFF
D: -
J: TRBJ2-2
size: -
V: TRBV19

DNA: TGCAGCGTTGAAGGTGTGGAAGGGGACGAGCAGTACTTC
CDR3: CSVEGVEGDEQYF
D: -
J: TRBJ2-7
size: -
V: TRBV29-1

DNA: TGTGCCAGCAGCATACAGGGTTACAATGAGCAGTTCTTC
CDR3: CASSIQGYNEQFF
D: -
J: TRBJ2-1
size: -
V: TRBV7-3

DNA: TGTGCCAGTAGCTTCGCGAGACAGGGCCGGTCCGAGACCCAGTACTTC
CDR3: CASSFARQGRSETQYF
D: TRBD1
J: TRBJ2-5
size: -
V: TRBV19

DNA: TGTGCTAGCAGCTTAGGCGGGGGGCGCAATGAAAAACTGTTTTTT
CDR3: CASSLGGGRNEKLFF
D: -
J: TRBJ1-4
size: -
V: TRBV7-7

DNA: TGTGCCAGCAGCCCGGCGGACTACGACTTGGATGAGCAGTTCTTC
CDR3: CASSPADYDLDEQFF
D: -
J: TRBJ2-1
size: -
V: TRBV27

DNA: TGCGCCAGCAGCCAGGGACTAGCGGACCCGGGGAATGAGCAGTTCTTC
CDR3: CASSQGLADPGNEQFF
D: TRBD2
J: TRBJ2-1
size: -
V: TRBV4-1

DNA: TGTGCCAGCAGCCTTGATCACAGGGCAGATACGCAGTATTTT
CDR3: CASSLDHRADTQYF
D: -
J: TRBJ2-3
size: -
V: TRBV9

DNA: TGCGCCAGCAGCTTGGAGGGGTACAGGGTTAACTATGGCTACACCTTC
CDR3: CASSLEGYRVNYGYTF
D: -
J: TRBJ1-2
size: -
V: TRBV5-1